The next 25 T cell receptor beta chains were all read from a single sample in a study of beta chain features in type 1 diabetes. Sequenced material consisted of expressed TCRB transcripts (all of the isolated RNA was reverse transcribed). The data were produced by immunoSEQ multiplex PCR, yet TCRdb's version contains in-frame clones alone and is incomplete. Among 900,000 or so clones, about 17% were seen once, and the ten largest hold around 0.02%. The sequencing sample was made of naive CD4+ T cells from blood. The receptors originated from a woman aged 18-35 years in good health.

This clone was picked up a small number of times. This sequence joins TRBV7-9 and TRBJ1-1; no reliable D call. The CDR3 sequence is 13 residues long. V lost 5 bases, J lost 3 bases, and 10 bases lay in between. Germline V CDR1 and CDR2: SEHNR, FQNEAQ (reference sequence). The CDR3 loop is CASSVPAYTEAFF. CDR3 sequence (DNA): TGTGCCAGCAGCGTACCCGCTTACACTGAAGCTTTCTTT. Supplemented by reference TRBV7-9 and TRBJ1-1, the full variable domain reads DTGVSQNPRHKITKRGQNVTFRCDPISEHNRLYWYRQTLGQGPEFLTYFQNEAQLEKSRLLSDRFSAERPKGSFSTLEIQRTEQGDSAMYLCASSVPAYTEAFFGQGTRLTVV.

The table lists this clone with a few counts. The chain uses TRBV5-6 and TRBJ2-3, with D unclear. The germline V gene encodes CDR1 SGHDT and CDR2 YYEEEE. V dropped 2 bases and J dropped 9 bases, with 16 bases sitting between them. The CDR3 length is 14 residues. CDR3 residues: CASSFLPTLLTQYF. DNA of the CDR3: TGTGCCAGCAGCTTTTTGCCTACCCTCCTAACGCAGTATTTT.

This clone has only a few counts. Within the sample, other DNA sequences also encode this same CDR3. Here the CDR3 DNA reads TGTGCCAGCAGCGTAGTAGACACCGGGGAGCTGTTTTTT. This codes for CASSVVDTGELFF. This rearrangement joins TRBV9 to TRBJ2-2; D gene unclear. Per germline, CDR1 SGDLS and CDR2 YYNGEE. The CDR3 runs to 13 residues. V was trimmed by 0 bases and J by 3 bases, leaving 3 bases between them.

This clone was seen more than once but under ten times. This sequence joins TRBV5-1 and TRBJ2-1; weak D call: TRBD1 (6 bases). Germline V gene lookup returns CDR1 SGHRS and CDR2 YFSETQ. The V end lost 0 bases, the J end lost 7 bases, and 14 bases lay between the germline ends. This CDR3 has 15 amino acids. Written as DNA, the CDR3 is TGCGCCAGCAGCTTGGTACAGGGTCTGGGGAATGAGCAGTTCTTC. This sequence encodes CASSLVQGLGNEQFF. Filled out from reference TRBV5-1 and TRBJ2-1, the complete variable domain reads KAGVTQTPRYLIKTRGQQVTLSCSPISGHRSVSWYQQTPGQGLQFLFEYFSETQRNKGNFPGRFSGRQFSNSRSEMNVSTLELGDSALYLCASSLVQGLGNEQFFGPGTRLTVL.

About this clone: This specimen includes other DNA sequences encoding the same CDR3. The CDR3 DNA reads as TGTGCCAGCAGTTTATCCGGGACTAGCGGTTCATACGAGCAGTACTTC. Protein: CASSLSGTSGSYEQYF. The V call is TRBV28, the J call TRBJ2-7; 11 positions match TRBD2. J lost 4 bases, V lost 1 base, and 6 bases had no gene match. Germline CDR1 is MDHEN and CDR2 is SYDVKM. This CDR3 has 16 residues.

Of note for this clone: At one of its ends the junction is not consistent with the germline gene, which may arise from a read error. V and J are TRBV2 and TRBJ1-1; 12 bases match TRBD1. The CDR3 sequence is 13 residues long. Germline loops: CDR1 SNHLY, CDR2 FYNNEI. The chain's CDR3 is CALTAGTGGFGRF. The CDR3, as DNA: TGTGCCCTCACGGCCGGGACAGGGGGCTTCGGTCGCTTT. Complete variable domain (other parts from reference TRBV2 and TRBJ1-1): EPEVTQTPSHQVTQMGQEVILRCVPISNHLYFYWYRQILGQKVEFLVSFYNNEISEKSEIFDDQFSVERPDGSNFTLKIRSTKLEDSAMYFCALTAGTGGFGRFGQGTRLTVV.

This rearrangement joins TRBV28 to TRBJ2-1, with 10 bases that match TRBD1. J was trimmed by 2 bases and V by 4 bases; bases with no gene match: 8. Germline assignment: CDR1 MDHEN and CDR2 SYDVKM. There are 17 residues in the CDR3. The CDR3: CASSSWSDRGPYNEQFF. Here the CDR3 DNA reads TGTGCCAGCAGTTCCTGGTCAGACAGGGGGCCCTACAATGAGCAGTTCTTC.

This clone was counted a few times. The genes are TRBV7-2 and TRBJ2-1, with D uncertain. Germline assignment: CDR1 SGHTA and CDR2 FQGNSA. The CDR3 is 13 residues long. The ends were cut back, 0 bases at V and 16 bases at J, with 16 bases in the middle. The CDR3 nucleotides are TGTGCCAGCAGCTTAGCAACGATCGGTCTAGGATTCTTC. This gives the protein CASSLATIGLGFF. The full variable domain, with the rest looked up from reference TRBV7-2 and TRBJ2-1, is GAGVSQSPSNKVTEKGKDVELRCDPISGHTALYWYRQSLGQGLEFLIYFQGNSAPDKSGLPSDRFSAERTGGSVSTLTIQRTQQEDSAVYLCASSLATIGLGFFGPGTRLTVL.

This clone appeared a few times. This may be a read error, as it is one base from a much larger clone. The same CDR3 can be traced to other DNA sequences in this sample. The rearrangement uses TRBV28 and TRBJ2-1; D not certain. Germline V gives CDR1 MDHEN, CDR2 SYDVKM. The CDR3 runs to 11 residues. V lost 6 bases and J 2 bases, leaving 2 bases between the germline ends. CDR3 sequence (DNA): TGTGCCAGCAGCCCCTACAATGAGCAGTTCTTC. Translation: CASSPYNEQFF. The full variable domain, its missing parts supplied by reference TRBV28 and TRBJ2-1, is DVKVTQSSRYLVKRTGEKVFLECVQDMDHENMFWYRQDPGLGLRLIYFSYDVKMKEKGDIPEGYSVSREKKERFSLILESASTNQTSMYLCASSPYNEQFFGPGTRLTVL.

V and J are TRBV18 and TRBJ2-7; D is uncertain. Trimming shortened V by 0 bases and J by 2 bases, and 8 bases separated the two germline ends. The germline V gene encodes CDR1 KGHSH and CDR2 LQKENI. The CDR3 has 14 amino acids. Here the CDR3 DNA reads TGTGCCAGCTCACCACCCTCTTTGACCTACGAGCAGTACTTC. As protein: CASSPPSLTYEQYF.

The chain links TRBV6-6 to TRBJ1-5, with D possibly TRBD1 on 5 matching bases. V was clipped by 10 bases and J by 6 bases, with 22 bases between them. In germline, CDR1 is MNHNY, CDR2 SVGAGI (reference sequence). CDR3 size: 15 residues. DNA for the CDR3: TGTGCCACCGAGTTCGGGGACGGGGGTGGTCAGCCCCAGCATTTT. Translated, it gives CATEFGDGGGQPQHF.

This clone has just a few counts. J is TRBJ2-1 and V is TRBV4-2; 9 nucleotides agree with TRBD2. The CDR3 length is 17 residues. Germline lookup yields CDR1 LGHNA and CDR2 YNFKEQ. V was pared by 1 base and J by 7 bases, with 11 bases of the junction left unmatched. CDR3 nucleotide sequence: TGTGCCAGCAGCCAAGCTCAGGGGACTAGCAGACAGAATGAGCAGTTCTTC. As protein: CASSQAQGTSRQNEQFF.

The V gene is TRBV19, the J gene TRBJ2-2; 10 bases agree with TRBD2. This CDR3 comprises 16 residues. CDR1 and CDR2 from the germline V gene are LNHDA and SQIVND (reference sequence). Trimming took 7 bases from V and 4 from J; bases not matched to a gene: 9. CDR3 coding DNA: TGTGCCAGTACGACTAGCGGGTCGCAAGCCACCGGGGAGCTGTTTTTT. As protein: CASTTSGSQATGELFF.

This clone has only a few counts. The chain links TRBV6-6 to TRBJ2-1, with 7 bases fitting TRBD2. The length of the CDR3 is 16 residues. Germline V gene sequence: CDR1 MNHNY, CDR2 SVGAGI (reference sequence). The V segment lost 2 bases and the J segment 0 bases; nucleotides outside the gene matches: 4. The CDR3 sequence is CASSYGLGNSYNEQFF. The CDR3, as DNA: TGTGCCAGCAGTTACGGACTAGGAAACTCCTACAATGAGCAGTTCTTC.

This clone was recorded a few times. The chain couples TRBV5-1 to TRBJ2-1, with 10 bases identical to TRBD1. J was trimmed by 4 bases and V by 1 base; bases with no gene match: 2. This CDR3 is built from 15 residues. CDR1 SGHRS and CDR2 YFSETQ come from the germline V gene. The CDR3 sequence: CASSLWGQGYNEQFF. In DNA, the CDR3 is TGCGCCAGCAGCTTGTGGGGACAGGGGTACAATGAGCAGTTCTTC.

With respect to this clone: The sample holds other DNA sequences that translate to the same CDR3. The chain recombines TRBV5-1 with TRBJ2-3; D remains unclear. Germline V gives CDR1 SGHRS, CDR2 YFSETQ. V was cut by 0 bases and J by 6 bases, with 5 bases left in between. The CDR3 totals 12 residues. The CDR3 sequence is CASSLGLDTQYF. The CDR3 DNA reads as TGCGCCAGCAGCTTGGGATTGGATACGCAGTATTTT.

The chain carries TRBV5-1 and TRBJ2-7, with unresolved D. CDR3 length: 15 amino acids. Germline lookup yields CDR1 SGHRS and CDR2 YFSETQ. Trimming stripped 0 bases from V and 2 bases from J, with 12 bases between. CDR3 bases: TGCGCCAGCAGCTTGGCCTCGCGGAATACCTACGAGCAGTACTTC. Translated, it gives CASSLASRNTYEQYF.

This clone has more than one count but fewer than ten. This chain joins TRBV19 and TRBJ2-1; 10 positions agree with TRBD2. Germline V lookup: CDR1 LNHDA, CDR2 SQIVND (reference sequence). The CDR3 loop spans 17 amino acids. Losses at the gene ends were 1 base for V and 3 bases for J; bases not matched to a gene: 6. For the CDR3, the DNA is TGTGCCAGTAGTATAGCTTCTAGCGGGAGCTACTACAATGAGCAGTTCTTC. Translating it yields CASSIASSGSYYNEQFF.

The genes are TRBV2 and TRBJ2-3; D might be TRBD1 or TRBD2, each matching 5 bases. Germline CDR1 is SNHLY and CDR2 is FYNNEI. The ends were cut back, 3 bases at V and 5 bases at J, with 9 bases in the middle. This CDR3 comprises 13 residues. Here the CDR3 reads CASSELGEDTQYF. The CDR3 DNA reads TGTGCCAGCAGTGAGCTGGGGGAAGATACGCAGTATTTT.

This clone was observed a few times. The V gene is TRBV11-2, the J gene TRBJ1-1; 8 bases agree with TRBD1. V was clipped by 2 bases and J by 5 bases; unmatched bases: 4. The CDR3 totals 14 residues. The germline V gene encodes CDR1 SGHAT and CDR2 FQNNGV. This CDR3 reads CASSLQGAVTEAFF. CDR3 DNA sequence: TGTGCCAGCAGCTTACAGGGGGCGGTGACTGAAGCTTTCTTT.

This clone occurred a few times. The chain has TRBV27 and TRBJ2-1, with 10 bases identical to TRBD2. The V and J ends lost 0 bases and 1 base, in that order; junction bases with no gene match: 0. CDR1 is MNHEY, CDR2 SMNVEV, per germline (reference sequence). CDR3 length equals 16 residues. CDR3 in amino acids: CASSLSAGGSYNEQFF. CDR3 bases: TGTGCCAGCAGTTTATCAGCGGGAGGGTCCTACAATGAGCAGTTCTTC.

This clone was seen a few times. This chain links TRBV2 with TRBJ2-1, with 9 bases matching TRBD2. Germline trimming cut 4 bases from V and 0 bases from J; bases unmatched to any gene: 1. The CDR3 is 15 residues long. Per germline, CDR1 SNHLY and CDR2 FYNNEI. CDR3 DNA sequence: TGTGCCAGCAGTGTTAGCGGGGGCTCCTACAATGAGCAGTTCTTC. Its translation is CASSVSGGSYNEQFF.

The rearrangement links TRBV25-1 to TRBJ2-1; tentatively, D is TRBD2 (7 bases). The CDR3 loop spans 16 amino acids. The germline V gene has CDR1 MGHDK and CDR2 SYGVNS. V was trimmed by 3 bases and J by 7 bases, leaving 19 bases between them. CDR3: CASSDLLWEGGNEQFF. The DNA of the CDR3 is TGTGCCAGCAGTGATTTATTGTGGGAGGGGGGTAATGAGCAGTTCTTC.

This clone was seen a few times. CDR3 DNA sequence: TGTGCCAGCAGCCAGGGACTAGCGGCCGTTAAGCAGTTCTTC. This gives the protein CASSQGLAAVKQFF. The V and J genes are TRBV7-2 and TRBJ2-1; 11 bases align to TRBD2. Germline CDR1 reads SGHTA; CDR2 reads FQGNSA. The J segment lost 11 bases and the V segment lost 5 bases, leaving 8 bases of the junction unmatched. The CDR3 loop spans 14 amino acids.

This chain connects TRBV6-5 to TRBJ1-2; TRBD1 agrees at 7 bases. CDR1 is MNHEY and CDR2 is SVGAGI in the germline V gene. The CDR3 consists of 14 residues. V shed 6 bases, J shed 7 bases, and the junction held 11 bases outside the gene matches. The DNA for the CDR3 is TGTGCCAGCAGACAGGACAGGCCAGGGGGTGGCTACACCTTC. Translated, it gives CASRQDRPGGGYTF.